The 11 T cell receptor beta chains in this list originate from one sample, sequenced in a study of CD8+CD57+ T cells in acquired aplastic anemia. It was genomic DNA that served as the template for profiling TCR beta VDJ and CDR3. TCRdb used MiXCR to reprocess the reads, holding one entry per CDR3 protein. This table holds roughly 50,000 distinct CDR3 sequences, around two thirds found once. Sequencing was done on a sample of sorted CD4+, CD8+, or CD8+CD57+ T cells (not recorded which) from PBMCs. The receptors stem from a human donor in good health, serving as a control.

This clonotype was counted between two and nine times. The V gene is TRBV19, the J gene TRBJ1-1; tentatively, D is TRBD1 (5 bases). Germline V gives CDR1 LNHDA, CDR2 SQIVND (reference sequence). The CDR3 sequence is 12 residues long. V shed 8 bases and J shed 3 bases, with 10 bases lying between them. The CDR3 loop is CASDTGHTEAFF. CDR3 coding DNA: TGTGCCAGTGACACGGGACACACTGAAGCTTTCTTT.

This clonotype has only a few counts. The gene calls are TRBV20-1 and TRBJ2-3; 11 positions agree with TRBD2. Per germline, CDR1 DFQATT and CDR2 SNEGSKA (reference sequence). The CDR3 covers 14 residues. V shed 6 bases, J shed 4 bases, and the junction held 6 bases outside the gene matches. The CDR3 bases are TGCAGTGCACAGACTAGCGGGGAGGCAGATACGCAGTATTTT. It translates to CSAQTSGEADTQYF.

This rearrangement joins TRBV11-3 to TRBJ2-7; D not resolved. Trimming left V 5 bases short and J 2 bases short, with 10 bases between. The CDR3 has 13 residues. Germline CDR1 SGHNT, CDR2 YENEEA. The CDR3 reads CASSPLAPYEQYF. CDR3 DNA: TGTGCCAGCAGCCCCCTGGCCCCCTACGAGCAGTACTTC.

The chain joins TRBV19 to TRBJ2-2; 8 positions agree with TRBD1. Germline V gene sequence: CDR1 LNHDA, CDR2 SQIVND (reference sequence). The CDR3 has 14 residues. The V gene end was trimmed by 6 bases and the J gene end by 7 bases; junction bases not matched to a gene: 7. The CDR3 DNA sequence: TGTGCCAGTAGCACAGGGGGGTTAGTCGGGGAGCTGTTTTTT. Amino acids: CASSTGGLVGELFF.

In nucleotides, the CDR3 is TGTGCCAGCAGTGAATATCAGGGCAAGGATATTCGCCTCCACTTT. It encodes CASSEYQGKDIRLHF. The chain is built from TRBV2 and TRBJ1-6; tentative D call: TRBD1 (5 bases). V lost 2 bases and J 15 bases, leaving 20 bases between the germline ends. This CDR3 has 15 residues. Germline lookup yields CDR1 SNHLY and CDR2 FYNNEI.

As concerns this clonotype: One end of the junction is discordant with germline, which a read error may explain. The genes are TRBV15 and TRBJ2-3; perhaps TRBD2 as D (6 bases). Looked up from germline, CDR1 is LNHNV and CDR2 is YYDKDF (reference sequence). The CDR3 is 13 amino acids. The CDR3, as DNA: TGCGCCACCGAAACTAGCCCCACAGCTACGCGGTATTTT. Translated: CATETSPTATRYF.

The chain has TRBV24-1 and TRBJ1-2; 8 bases agree with TRBD1. Germline V gene sequence: CDR1 KGHDR, CDR2 SFDVKD. Trimming took 3 bases from V and 6 from J; bases not matched to a gene: 2. The CDR3 is 13 residues long. The CDR3 is CATSDPTGDGYTF. The CDR3 nucleotides read TGTGCCACCAGTGATCCGACAGGGGATGGCTACACCTTC.

This chain joins TRBV2 and TRBJ2-5; D might be TRBD1 (8 bases). With 3 bases removed from V and 5 bases from J, the gap between germline ends came to 13 bases. The CDR3 consists of 14 residues. Per germline, CDR1 SNHLY and CDR2 FYNNEI. The CDR3: CASSDGQGGETQYF. CDR3 DNA: TGTGCCAGCAGTGACGGACAGGGAGGGGAGACCCAGTACTTC.

The table lists this clonotype with a few counts. The V call is TRBV2, the J call TRBJ1-2; no clear D. Germline V CDR1 and CDR2: SNHLY, FYNNEI. V was pared by 5 bases and J by 1 base, with 8 bases between. The length of the CDR3 is 13 residues. For the CDR3, the DNA is TGTGCCAGCAGTCAATCCCTTAACTATGGCTACACCTTC. Translation: CASSQSLNYGYTF. The variable domain in full, with the rest retrieved from reference TRBV2 and TRBJ1-2, is EPEVTQTPSHQVTQMGQEVILRCVPISNHLYFYWYRQILGQKVEFLVSFYNNEISEKSEIFDDQFSVERPDGSNFTLKIRSTKLEDSAMYFCASSQSLNYGYTFGSGTRLTVV.

The chain combines TRBV2 with TRBJ2-1; D unclear. Germline V gene data show CDR1 as SNHLY and CDR2 as FYNNEI. The ends were cut back, 7 bases at V and 5 bases at J, with 15 bases in the middle. The length of the CDR3 is 14 residues. DNA of the CDR3: TGTGCCAGCAAGGATAGAACTTCAAACAATGAGCAGTTCTTC. Its protein product is CASKDRTSNNEQFF.

The rearrangement links TRBV19 to TRBJ2-7; perhaps TRBD1 as D (5 bases). The CDR3 is 11 residues long. Per germline, CDR1 LNHDA and CDR2 SQIVND (reference sequence). V lost 10 bases and J lost 8, with 15 bases in between. CDR3: CATVMQGKQYF. Here the CDR3 DNA reads TGTGCCACCGTAATGCAGGGTAAGCAGTACTTC. The variable domain in full, completed from reference TRBV19 and TRBJ2-7, reads DGGITQSPKYLFRKEGQNVTLSCEQNLNHDAMYWYRQDPGQGLRLIYYSQIVNDFQKGDIAEGYSVSREKKESFPLTVTSAQKNPTAFYLCATVMQGKQYFGPGTRLTVT.